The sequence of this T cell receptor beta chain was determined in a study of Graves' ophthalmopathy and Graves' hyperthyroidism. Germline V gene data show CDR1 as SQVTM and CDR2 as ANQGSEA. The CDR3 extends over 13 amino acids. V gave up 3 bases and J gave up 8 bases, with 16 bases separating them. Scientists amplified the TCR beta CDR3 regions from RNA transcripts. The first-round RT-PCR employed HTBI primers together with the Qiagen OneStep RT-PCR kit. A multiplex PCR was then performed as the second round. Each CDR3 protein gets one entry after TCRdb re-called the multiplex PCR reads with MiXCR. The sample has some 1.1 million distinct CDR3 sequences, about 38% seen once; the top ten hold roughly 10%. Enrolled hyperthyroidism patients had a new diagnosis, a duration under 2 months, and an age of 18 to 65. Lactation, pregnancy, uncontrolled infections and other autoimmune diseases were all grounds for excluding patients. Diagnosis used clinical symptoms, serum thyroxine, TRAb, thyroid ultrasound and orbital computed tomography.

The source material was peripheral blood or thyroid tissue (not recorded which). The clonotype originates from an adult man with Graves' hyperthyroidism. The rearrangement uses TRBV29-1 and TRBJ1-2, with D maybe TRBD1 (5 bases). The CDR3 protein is CSVEGTTQGGYTF. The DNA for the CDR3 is TGCAGCGTTGAGGGGACCACACAAGGGGGCTACACCTTC.